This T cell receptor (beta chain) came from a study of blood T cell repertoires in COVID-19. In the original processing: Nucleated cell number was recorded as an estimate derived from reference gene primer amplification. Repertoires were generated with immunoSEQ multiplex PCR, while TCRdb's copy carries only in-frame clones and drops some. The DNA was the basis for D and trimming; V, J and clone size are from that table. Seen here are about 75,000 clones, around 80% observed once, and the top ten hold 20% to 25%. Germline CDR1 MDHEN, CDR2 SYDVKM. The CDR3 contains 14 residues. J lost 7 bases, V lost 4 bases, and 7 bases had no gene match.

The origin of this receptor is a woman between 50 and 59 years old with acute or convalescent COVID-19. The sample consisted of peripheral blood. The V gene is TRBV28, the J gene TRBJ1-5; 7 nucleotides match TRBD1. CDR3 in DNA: TGTGCCAGCAGTTCTACAGGGGTAAGGCAGCCCCAGCATTTT. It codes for CASSSTGVRQPQHF.